This T cell receptor beta chain derives from a study of blood T cell repertoires in COVID-19. Study in general: Sites in the United States, Italy and Spain provided acute and convalescent COVID-19 samples. T cells, B-cell-depleted T cells, or PBMCs provided the cDNA or gDNA that served as material.

In the source study's methods: The assay estimated nucleated cells by amplifying reference gene primers. Clones were sequenced by immunoSEQ multiplex PCR, and TCRdb holds only the in-frame ones, with some missing. The DNA gave D and trimming, while V, J and clone size come from that table. The data contain some 40,000 clones, roughly nine tenths of them singletons. Germline assignment: CDR1 SGHRS and CDR2 YFSETQ. The CDR3 extends over 14 amino acids. Trimming removed 2 bases at V and 2 bases at J, with 11 bases between. The V call is TRBV5-1, the J call TRBJ2-7; D ambiguous. Source material: peripheral blood. The receptor's source is a man aged 50 or older with active COVID-19. CDR3 in amino acids: CASSLELSTYEQYF. The CDR3 DNA is TGCGCCAGCAGCTTAGAGCTAAGCACCTACGAGCAGTACTTC.